This passage covers 26 T cell receptor beta chains from one sample sequenced in a study of blood T cells in healthy people across ages. A J-beta primer mix and a sample-barcoded 5' primer were used in a second PCR of roughly 7 to 12 cycles. MiXCR, run by TCRdb on the 5' RACE reads, gives a single entry per CDR3 protein. The sample shows roughly 1,300,000 distinct CDR3 sequences, approximately 63% of them seen only once. Sequencing was carried out using blood. These receptors originate from a man aged 18 to 30 in good health.

The chain is built from TRBV29-1 and TRBJ2-7; tentatively, D is TRBD2 (5 bases). Trimming pared 0 bases from V and 4 bases from J, leaving 19 bases between. The CDR3 runs to 16 residues. Germline values: CDR1 SQVTM, CDR2 ANQGSEA. The CDR3 DNA is TGCAGCGTTGAAGATCGAGATACGAGATCGGGATACGAGCAGTACTTC. Amino acid sequence: CSVEDRDTRSGYEQYF.

Details on this clonotype: One end of the junction varies from germline; a read error may be responsible. The V gene is TRBV4-1, the J gene TRBJ2-7; 8 bases are a match to TRBD2. The V gene's germline CDR1 is MGHRA and CDR2 YSYEKL. This CDR3 is built from 15 residues. The CDR3 region is CASSQGRGDPYEQYF. Written as DNA, the CDR3 is TGCGCCAGCAGCCAGGGGCGGGGGGACCCCTACGAGCAGTACTTT.

V gene TRBV28 combines with J gene TRBJ1-6, with 8 bases lining up with TRBD1. From germline, CDR1 is MDHEN and CDR2 SYDVKM. There are 19 residues in the CDR3. The ends lost 3 bases at V and 6 bases at J; junction bases unmatched: 16. CDR3 sequence: CASSLVSVGRGLGNSPLHF. The CDR3, as DNA: TGTGCCAGCAGTTTGGTTTCGGTCGGCAGGGGGCTAGGTAATTCACCCCTCCACTTT.

This clonotype has a count of ten or more. The V call is TRBV20-1, the J call TRBJ1-5; D remains ambiguous. The CDR3 contains 15 residues. Germline V lookup: CDR1 DFQATT, CDR2 SNEGSKA (reference sequence). Trimming pared 4 bases from V and 2 bases from J, leaving 15 bases between. CDR3 region: CSAIRAGRGNQPQHF. DNA for the CDR3: TGCAGTGCTATCCGGGCCGGGAGAGGCAATCAGCCCCAGCATTTT.

This rearrangement joins TRBV25-1 to TRBJ1-2, with unresolved D. The length of the CDR3 is 15 residues. Germline loops: CDR1 MGHDK, CDR2 SYGVNS. V gave up 5 bases and J gave up 5 bases, with 18 bases separating them. CDR3 in amino acids: CASSSPVGLLYGYTF. The CDR3 nucleotides read TGTGCCAGCAGTTCGCCGGTAGGCCTTCTTTATGGCTACACCTTC.

J is TRBJ1-5 and V is TRBV27; TRBD1 might be the D (5 bases). CDR3 length equals 16 residues. Trimming cost V 5 bases and J 3 bases, with 17 bases left between them. The germline V gene encodes CDR1 MNHEY and CDR2 SMNVEV (reference sequence). The DNA of the CDR3 is TGTGCCAGCAGTCCCCAAGCGGGGGTGAACAATCAGCCCCAGCATTTT. It translates to CASSPQAGVNNQPQHF.

This clonotype was counted between two and nine times. The chain links TRBV4-2 to TRBJ1-2; the D is unclear. Germline V gene sequence: CDR1 LGHNA, CDR2 YNFKEQ. The CDR3 consists of 17 residues. V gave up 0 bases and J gave up 0 bases, with 14 bases separating them. The CDR3 bases are TGTGCCAGCAGCCAAGAGTTTGAGTTTTCGACTAACTATGGCTACACCTTC. This codes for CASSQEFEFSTNYGYTF.

This clonotype was found a few times. The chain employs TRBV25-1 and TRBJ2-5; the match to TRBD1 covers 8 bases. The CDR3 is 17 residues long. Germline V gene data show CDR1 as MGHDK and CDR2 as SYGVNS. With 5 bases clipped from V and 1 base from J, the junction kept 12 bases outside the gene matches. CDR3 coding DNA: TGTGCCAGCAGTTCAAGGCGGAGACAGGGGCCCCAAGAGACCCAGTACTTC. Translated, it gives CASSSRRRQGPQETQYF.

V gene TRBV15 combines with J gene TRBJ2-4; the D is unclear. Germline lookup yields CDR1 LNHNV and CDR2 YYDKDF (reference sequence). The CDR3 totals 12 residues. V shed 0 bases and J shed 6 bases, with 3 bases lying between them. Written as DNA, the CDR3 is TGTGCCACCAGCAGAGAAGCAAACATTCAGTACTTC. It specifies CATSREANIQYF. The variable domain in full, with the rest retrieved from reference TRBV15 and TRBJ2-4, is DAMVIQNPRYQVTQFGKPVTLSCSQTLNHNVMYWYQQKSSQAPKLLFHYYDKDFNNEADTPDNFQSRRPNTSFCFLDIRSPGLGDTAMYLCATSREANIQYFGAGTRLSVL.

This chain joins TRBV3-1 and TRBJ2-7, with a weak D call TRBD2 (5 bases). There are 15 residues in the CDR3. The V gene's germline CDR1 is LGHDT and CDR2 YNNKEL (reference sequence). Trimming pared 4 bases from V and 4 bases from J, leaving 17 bases between. CDR3 sequence: CASSPHGLSGYEQYF. CDR3 DNA sequence: TGTGCCAGCAGCCCCCATGGTCTTTCGGGGTACGAGCAGTACTTC.

The chain is built from TRBV6-5 and TRBJ1-2, with a weak D call TRBD1 (5 bases). CDR1 is MNHEY, CDR2 SVGAGI, per germline. This CDR3 region has 17 residues. The V and J ends lost 0 bases and 4 bases respectively, with 18 bases between them. The CDR3 bases are TGTGCCAGCAGTTACTCGATGGCTTCGACGGGGGGCTATGGCTACACCTTC. Translation: CASSYSMASTGGYGYTF.

This clonotype was counted a few times. The rearrangement joins TRBV20-1 to TRBJ2-5, with TRBD1 identical over 9 bases. Germline lookup yields CDR1 DFQATT and CDR2 SNEGSKA (reference sequence). This CDR3 is 16 amino acids long. V lost 4 bases, J lost 5 bases, and 14 bases stayed unmatched. CDR3 loop: CSAMGFTGGFEETQYF. The CDR3 DNA sequence: TGCAGTGCTATGGGGTTTACAGGGGGCTTTGAGGAGACCCAGTACTTC.

The chain carries TRBV7-8 and TRBJ2-7; no clear D gene. Germline V gene sequence: CDR1 SGHVS, CDR2 FQNEAQ. This CDR3 has 15 amino acids. V dropped 2 bases and J dropped 3 bases, with 14 bases sitting between them. CDR3 region: CASSLRSIQYYEQYF. DNA for the CDR3: TGTGCCAGCAGCTTACGAAGTATACAATACTACGAGCAGTACTTC. The full variable domain, in which reference TRBV7-8 and TRBJ2-7 provide the parts outside the CDR3, is GAGVSQSPRYKVAKRGQDVALRCDPISGHVSLFWYQQALGQGPEFLTYFQNEAQLDKSGLPSDRFFAERPEGSVSTLKIQRTQQEDSAVYLCASSLRSIQYYEQYFGPGTRLTVT.

This chain connects TRBV5-4 to TRBJ2-1; D call uncertain. The germline V and J ends were trimmed by 3 bases and 7 bases, with 17 bases remaining between them. Germline assignment: CDR1 SGHNT and CDR2 YYREEE (reference sequence). This CDR3 is 15 amino acids long. Here the CDR3 reads CASSSARTWDNEQFF. The CDR3, as DNA: TGTGCCAGCAGCTCGGCCCGGACCTGGGATAATGAGCAGTTCTTC.

The CDR3 region has the DNA TGTGCCAGCAGCCAAGAGGCTACACTTACGCAGTATTTT. Its protein is CASSQEATLTQYF. This sequence joins TRBV3-1 and TRBJ2-3, with no clear D. CDR1 and CDR2 from the germline V gene are LGHDT and YNNKEL (reference sequence). This CDR3 comprises 13 residues. Deletions cut 0 bases from V and 8 bases from J, with 9 bases between.

The rearrangement uses TRBV3-1 and TRBJ2-3; 10 nucleotides line up with TRBD2. CDR1 is LGHDT and CDR2 is YNNKEL in the germline V gene (reference sequence). Losses at the gene ends were 8 bases for V and 0 bases for J; bases not matched to a gene: 11. The CDR3 runs to 17 residues. CDR3 in DNA: TGTGCCAGCGCAGGACTAGCGGTGAACACTAGCACAGATACGCAGTATTTT. It is translated as CASAGLAVNTSTDTQYF.

The V call is TRBV11-2, the J call TRBJ2-5; 9 nucleotides align to TRBD2. With 4 bases clipped from V and 4 bases from J, the junction kept 13 bases outside the gene matches. Looked up from germline, CDR1 is SGHAT and CDR2 is FQNNGV. The CDR3 runs to 17 residues. The DNA of the CDR3 is TGTGCCAGCAGCTCGATAGCTAGCGGGATCTGGGGAGAGACCCAGTACTTC. It encodes CASSSIASGIWGETQYF.

This clonotype was seen only once. This rearrangement joins TRBV27 to TRBJ2-3; 7 bases are shared with TRBD1. CDR3 size: 14 residues. The trim removed 6 bases at V and 4 bases at J, leaving 7 bases unmatched. CDR1 is MNHEY and CDR2 is SMNVEV in the germline V gene (reference sequence). CDR3 DNA sequence: TGTGCCAGCAGATCCGTGACAGGGTCAGATACGCAGTATTTT. It is translated as CASRSVTGSDTQYF.

The chain recombines TRBV6-1 with TRBJ2-7; D uncertain. This CDR3 has 15 amino acids. From germline, CDR1 is MNHNS and CDR2 SASEGT. V gave up 3 bases and J gave up 2 bases, with 14 bases separating them. CDR3 loop: CASSDGRVVPYEQYF. CDR3 DNA: TGTGCCAGCAGTGACGGACGAGTGGTTCCCTACGAGCAGTACTTC.

This clonotype was detected only a few times. The chain is built from TRBV29-1 and TRBJ2-1; TRBD2 matches at 13 bases. The CDR3 loop spans 18 amino acids. The germline V gene has CDR1 SQVTM and CDR2 ANQGSEA. V shed 6 bases and J 0 bases; nucleotides not matched to a gene: 11. DNA of the CDR3: TGCAGCGTGGAGGGACTAGCGGGACTAAAAAGCTCCTACAATGAGCAGTTCTTC. Its protein is CSVEGLAGLKSSYNEQFF.

This rearrangement joins TRBV6-1 to TRBJ2-5; D is perhaps TRBD1 (5 bases). TRBJ2-7 explains the end of the DNA better; the J call may be wrong. Per the germline V gene, CDR1 is MNHNS and CDR2 is SASEGT. The CDR3 length is 13 residues. The CDR3 is CASSELGAYEQYF. DNA for the CDR3: TGTGCCAGCAGTGAATTAGGGGCCTACGAGCAGTACTTC.

CDR3 in amino acids: CASSFSSVTGELFF. The CDR3 DNA reads as TGCGCCAGCAGCTTCTCCTCGGTCACCGGGGAGCTGTTTTTT. The chain combines TRBV4-3 with TRBJ2-2; D call uncertain. With 5 bases removed from V and 4 bases from J, the gap between germline ends came to 11 bases. This CDR3 spans 14 amino acids. The germline gives CDR1 LGHNA, CDR2 YSLEER.

The count of this clonotype is one. The CDR3 DNA sequence: TGCGCCAGCACGGAGGCCACTGAAGATACGCAGTATTTT. Its protein is CASTEATEDTQYF. The V call is TRBV5-1, the J call TRBJ2-3; tentatively, D is TRBD2 (5 bases). Trimming cost V 6 bases and J 5 bases, with 13 bases left between them. Germline V gene data show CDR1 as SGHRS and CDR2 as YFSETQ. The CDR3 spans 13 residues.

This chain uses TRBV10-3 with TRBJ2-5; D may correspond to TRBD1 or TRBD2 (5 bases each). This CDR3 spans 14 amino acids. Trimming stripped 6 bases from V and 1 base from J, with 12 bases between. Germline CDR1 reads ENHRY; CDR2 reads SYGVKD. The CDR3 protein is CAISQTGTQETQYF. The CDR3 DNA is TGTGCCATCAGCCAAACCGGGACCCAAGAGACCCAGTACTTC.

The chain is built from TRBV20-1 and TRBJ1-2; TRBD1 is a possible D gene (5 bases). Germline V gene sequence: CDR1 DFQATT, CDR2 SNEGSKA (reference sequence). The V end lost 0 bases, the J end lost 4 bases, and 12 bases lay between the germline ends. The CDR3 covers 14 residues. The CDR3 sequence: CSARDQGPSYGYTF. The DNA of the CDR3 is TGCAGTGCTAGAGATCAGGGCCCAAGCTATGGCTACACCTTC.

The V gene is TRBV4-1, the J gene TRBJ2-3; 12 bases align to TRBD2. In germline, CDR1 is MGHRA, CDR2 YSYEKL. The CDR3 covers 17 residues. Trimming removed 0 bases from V and 4 bases from J; junction bases left unmatched: 5. The CDR3 protein is CASSQEGLAGGADTQYF. Written as DNA, the CDR3 is TGCGCCAGCAGCCAAGAGGGGCTAGCGGGAGGGGCAGATACGCAGTATTTT.